One and the same sample provided the 11 T cell receptor beta chains below, sequenced in a study of T cells in Graves' hyperthyroidism and ophthalmopathy. Using RNA transcripts as the source, TCR beta CDR3 regions were amplified. The HTBI primer set was used in a first-round RT-PCR of the TCR CDR3. Via MiXCR, TCRdb re-called the multiplex PCR reads, giving one row per CDR3 protein. The table records 530,000 or so distinct CDR3 sequences, about a sixth of them present only once. Sample: blood. The receptor source for this set is a woman aged 18 to 35 with Graves' ophthalmopathy.

This sequence joins TRBV19 and TRBJ1-1, with unresolved D. The CDR3 is 12 residues long. Germline CDR1 LNHDA, CDR2 SQIVND (reference sequence). The ends were cut back, 3 bases at V and 4 bases at J, with 6 bases in the middle. The DNA for the CDR3 is TGTGCCAGTAGTATGCGAGGCACTGAAGCTTTCTTT. Translating gives CASSMRGTEAFF.

This clonotype was seen repeatedly, ten times or more. The rearrangement uses TRBV28 and TRBJ2-1, with 7 bases fitting TRBD2. The CDR3 length is 15 residues. Germline CDR1 MDHEN, CDR2 SYDVKM. V was pared by 6 bases and J by 2 bases, with 7 bases of the junction left unmatched. This CDR3 reads CASRLSGYAYNEQFF. CDR3 DNA sequence: TGTGCCAGCAGACTTAGCGGGTACGCCTACAATGAGCAGTTCTTC. The whole variable domain, remainder taken from reference TRBV28 and TRBJ2-1, is DVKVTQSSRYLVKRTGEKVFLECVQDMDHENMFWYRQDPGLGLRLIYFSYDVKMKEKGDIPEGYSVSREKKERFSLILESASTNQTSMYLCASRLSGYAYNEQFFGPGTRLTVL.

This clonotype was detected many times. The genes are TRBV28 and TRBJ2-5; 7 positions match TRBD1. CDR1 MDHEN and CDR2 SYDVKM come from the germline V gene. The CDR3 totals 15 residues. The V gene end was trimmed by 6 bases and the J gene end by 4 bases; junction bases not matched to a gene: 11. The CDR3 DNA reads TGTGCCAGCAGGGCAACAGGGGTTGGGGCAGAGACCCAGTACTTC. It codes for CASRATGVGAETQYF.

In its sample, this clonotype was seen many times. The chain employs TRBV7-9 and TRBJ1-2, with a possible D match to TRBD1 (5 bases). Trimming pared 3 bases from V and 3 bases from J, leaving 11 bases between. Germline V gene sequence: CDR1 SEHNR, CDR2 FQNEAQ (reference sequence). The CDR3 sequence is 14 residues long. DNA for the CDR3: TGTGCCAGCAGCTTGGTAGCAGGGCACTATGGCTACACCTTC. Residues: CASSLVAGHYGYTF.

This clonotype appeared many times. The chain employs TRBV5-1 and TRBJ1-6; tentatively, D is TRBD1 (6 bases). Germline CDR1 reads SGHRS; CDR2 reads YFSETQ. This CDR3 spans 15 amino acids. Trimming stripped 2 bases from V and 5 bases from J, with 11 bases between. CDR3 DNA sequence: TGCGCCAGCAGCTTTACGGACAGAGATAATTCACCCCTCCACTTT. Translated: CASSFTDRDNSPLHF.

This rearrangement joins TRBV7-9 to TRBJ1-2; D unresolved. The CDR3 runs to 14 residues. Looked up from germline, CDR1 is SEHNR and CDR2 is FQNEAQ (reference sequence). Trimming cost V 3 bases and J 4 bases, with 12 bases left between them. DNA for the CDR3: TGTGCCAGCAGCTTGCCCGGGGAGACCTATGGCTACACCTTC. Protein: CASSLPGETYGYTF.

This clonotype has a handful of counts. The DNA for the CDR3 is TGTGCCAGCAGTTCCCCCCCCGGAGGGACAGGGGACACCGGGGAGCTGTTTTTT. Its protein product is CASSSPPGGTGDTGELFF. This sequence joins TRBV7-9 and TRBJ2-2, with 10 bases matching TRBD1. The V gene's germline CDR1 is SEHNR and CDR2 FQNEAQ (reference sequence). This CDR3 has 18 amino acids. After removal of 6 bases from V and 3 bases from J, the junction contained 13 bases not matched to a gene.

This chain links TRBV7-9 with TRBJ1-1; D is undetermined. V lost 1 base, J lost 0 bases, and 9 bases lay in between. Germline CDR1 SEHNR, CDR2 FQNEAQ (reference sequence). The CDR3 length is 15 residues. The CDR3 coding sequence is TGTGCCAGCAGCTTAGAAGTCAGGTTGAACACTGAAGCTTTCTTT. Translated: CASSLEVRLNTEAFF.

A few counts support this clonotype. The rearrangement links TRBV7-6 to TRBJ2-7; D uncertain. The CDR3 has 14 amino acids. The germline V gene encodes CDR1 SGHVS and CDR2 FNYEAQ. V lost 5 bases and J 3 bases, leaving 14 bases between the germline ends. The CDR3 DNA reads as TGTGCCAGCAGCCTCACAGTGTCTCACTACGAGCAGTACTTC. Protein product: CASSLTVSHYEQYF.

The sample holds many counts of this clonotype. This chain uses TRBV18 with TRBJ1-5; 7 bases fit TRBD1. V lost 3 bases and J lost 3; bases outside the gene matches: 2. This CDR3 contains 14 residues. Germline CDR1 KGHSH, CDR2 LQKENI. The DNA of the CDR3 is TGTGCCAGCTCACCCGGGACAGTCAATCAGCCCCAGCATTTT. Translating gives CASSPGTVNQPQHF.

This chain joins TRBV14 and TRBJ1-1, with no clear D. Looked up from germline, CDR1 is SGHDN and CDR2 is FVKESK. The V and J ends lost 1 base and 0 bases respectively, with 12 bases between them. This CDR3 is 16 amino acids long. DNA of the CDR3: TGTGCCAGCAGCCAAGTCGGTTTTAACATGAACACTGAAGCTTTCTTT. It yields the protein CASSQVGFNMNTEAFF.